The clone carrying this T cell receptor (beta chain) is a singleton in its sample. Its antigen remains unknown. This record comes from a study of cytomegalovirus exposure and HLA in healthy donors. Study in general: An earlier analysis found some 120 million unique TCR beta sequences from around 180 million T cells. Study-wide results and caveats: Common viral pathogens seemed, in a later analysis, to connect with several of the most significant clusters. Rarity held for most TCR sequences, but there were some public TCRs that occurred in many donors.

Primers for the PCR totalled 60 Vbeta and 13 Jbeta. Here immunoSEQ multiplex PCR was the method, and the copy in TCRdb shows in-frame clones only, minus some. Of roughly 180,000 clones in the sample, around 80% are singletons; the top ten hold 1.1% to 1.5%. The V gene lost 4 bases and the J gene lost 0 bases, with 8 bases spanning the gap. This CDR3 has 14 residues. The germline gives CDR1 SGHRS, CDR2 YFSETQ. The sequenced sample was PBMCs. The rearrangement joins TRBV5-1 to TRBJ1-3; D not certain. The sequence was collected from a girl aged 10 to 17 in good health and CMV-seropositive. DNA of the CDR3: TGCGCCAGCAGCGCCGGTCCCTCTGGAAACACCATATATTTT. Its protein is CASSAGPSGNTIYF.